The 23 T cell receptor beta chains given below trace back to one sample, sequenced in a study of vaccination and CD4 T cells after COVID-19. The treatment was: roughly ten-day PBMC culture with coronavirus spike peptide pools or control peptides (ViraFEST assay). Their antigens remain unidentified. An Oncomine TCR Beta short-read assay was used to sequence the DNA from cultured CD4+ T cells. TCRdb re-called the PCR reads with MiXCR, one entry per CDR3 protein. The sample lists roughly 6,700 distinct CDR3 sequences; more than 60% were seen once. Sample: CD4+ T cells from blood, cultured in vitro. The source of these receptors is a human donor who had recovered from COVID-19.

This chain connects TRBV20-1 to TRBJ2-5; possibly TRBD2 for D (5 bases). CDR3 size: 13 residues. The germline V and J ends were trimmed by 3 bases and 1 base, with 9 bases remaining between them. Per the germline V gene, CDR1 is DFQATT and CDR2 is SNEGSKA (reference sequence). The CDR3 coding sequence is TGCAGTGCTAGCGTCGGAGGCCAAGAGACCCAGTACTTC. Its translation is CSASVGGQETQYF.

This chain joins TRBV24-1 and TRBJ2-3; D unresolved. CDR1 is KGHDR, CDR2 SFDVKD, per germline. The V end lost 7 bases, the J end lost 0 bases, and 7 bases lay between the germline ends. The CDR3 contains 13 residues. The CDR3 reads CATRKGSTDTQYF. The DNA of the CDR3 is TGTGCCACCAGGAAAGGGAGCACAGATACGCAGTATTTT.

The V call is TRBV19, the J call TRBJ1-2; D is possibly TRBD1 (6 bases). CDR1 and CDR2 from the germline V gene are LNHDA and SQIVND (reference sequence). V lost 5 bases and J lost 4, with 14 bases in between. The CDR3 loop spans 14 amino acids. This CDR3 reads CASSPAAGVYGYTF. CDR3 in DNA: TGTGCCAGTAGTCCCGCAGCAGGGGTCTATGGCTACACCTTC.

The chain couples TRBV20-1 to TRBJ1-1, with D possibly TRBD1 on 5 matching bases. V was clipped by 5 bases and J by 7 bases, with 14 bases between them. CDR1 and CDR2 from the germline V gene are DFQATT and SNEGSKA (reference sequence). CDR3 length: 12 amino acids. The CDR3 nucleotides are TGCAGTGCTGTAACAGGTTTGAGTGAAGCTTTCTTT. As protein: CSAVTGLSEAFF.

The genes are TRBV3-1 and TRBJ1-2, with D possibly matching TRBD1 (6 bases). Looked up from germline, CDR1 is LGHDT and CDR2 is YNNKEL (reference sequence). V lost 3 bases, J lost 5 bases, and 16 bases lay in between. This CDR3 spans 15 amino acids. CDR3 nucleotides: TGTGCCAGCAGCCAGAGCCCAGACAGGCGGTATGGCTACACCTTC. Amino acid sequence: CASSQSPDRRYGYTF.

A few counts support this clonotype. The chain uses TRBV24-1 and TRBJ2-5, with D perhaps being TRBD1 or TRBD2 (5 bases each). Germline CDR1 reads KGHDR; CDR2 reads SFDVKD. The V gene lost 5 bases and the J gene lost 4 bases, with 10 bases spanning the gap. The CDR3 consists of 13 residues. CDR3 bases: TGTGCCACCAGTGCGGCAGGGACAGAGACCCAGTACTTC. This translates into CATSAAGTETQYF.

This chain links TRBV6-5 with TRBJ1-2; D gene uncertain. Trimming shortened V by 4 bases and J by 0 bases, and 9 bases separated the two germline ends. This CDR3 has 14 amino acids. CDR1 and CDR2 from the germline V gene are MNHEY and SVGAGI. The CDR3 coding sequence is TGTGCCAGCAGTTTGGGCTTAGCTAACTATGGCTACACCTTC. This encodes CASSLGLANYGYTF.

This clonotype has a single count. The chain uses TRBV27 and TRBJ2-3, with 7 bases that match TRBD2. Germline values: CDR1 MNHEY, CDR2 SMNVEV (reference sequence). J gave up 1 base and V 6 bases, and 4 bases lay outside the gene matches. This CDR3 comprises 14 residues. CDR3: CASSRTRRTDTQYF. The CDR3 bases are TGTGCCAGCAGCCGGACTAGACGCACAGATACGCAGTATTTT.

The chain has TRBV19 and TRBJ1-5, with D maybe TRBD1 (6 bases). V was shortened by 3 bases and J by 7 bases, with 13 bases between the two germline ends. The CDR3 contains 14 residues. CDR1 is LNHDA and CDR2 is SQIVND in the germline V gene (reference sequence). The chain's CDR3 is CASSMYTGRQPQHF. The CDR3 coding sequence is TGTGCCAGTAGTATGTATACAGGGAGGCAGCCCCAGCATTTT.

V gene TRBV11-2 combines with J gene TRBJ2-1; 7 bases are a match to TRBD2. This CDR3 has 14 amino acids. Germline V gene lookup returns CDR1 SGHAT and CDR2 FQNNGV. V gave up 5 bases and J gave up 6 bases; unmatched junction bases: 7. In DNA, the CDR3 is TGTGCCAGCAGCACGCGGCGACTAGCCAATGAGCAGTTCTTC. Translation gives CASSTRRLANEQFF.

This clonotype was seen just once. V usage is TRBV12-3 or TRBV12-4 and J usage is TRBJ2-7, with no clear D. V was pared by 6 bases and J by 1 base, with 13 bases between. The CDR3 spans 14 residues. CDR3 amino acids: CASRILGRSYEQYF. The CDR3, as DNA: TGTGCCAGCAGAATCCTGGGCAGGTCCTACGAGCAGTACTTC.

The table lists this clonotype with a count of one. The chain combines TRBV27 with TRBJ2-7; no reliable D call. This CDR3 has 14 amino acids. V was clipped by 4 bases and J by 2 bases, with 12 bases between them. From germline, CDR1 is MNHEY and CDR2 SMNVEV (reference sequence). This CDR3 reads CASSSTTDPYEQYF. The CDR3 DNA sequence: TGTGCCAGCAGTTCCACGACGGACCCCTACGAGCAGTACTTC.

The genes are TRBV20-1 and TRBJ1-2, with D hard to call. The V end was cut by 3 bases, the J end by 4 bases, with 6 bases between. In germline, CDR1 is DFQATT, CDR2 SNEGSKA (reference sequence). The CDR3 runs 11 residues. Here the CDR3 reads CSARGPYGYTF. CDR3 nucleotides: TGCAGTGCTAGGGGTCCCTATGGCTACACCTTC.

V gene TRBV2 combines with J gene TRBJ1-1; no clear D. CDR1 and CDR2 (germline): SNHLY, FYNNEI. Trimming cost V 8 bases and J 1 base, with 8 bases left between them. This CDR3 is 12 amino acids long. CDR3 sequence reads: CASDDGNTEAFF. Written as DNA, the CDR3 is TGTGCCAGCGACGACGGGAACACTGAAGCTTTCTTT. The complete variable domain, with remaining parts taken from reference TRBV2 and TRBJ1-1, reads EPEVTQTPSHQVTQMGQEVILRCVPISNHLYFYWYRQILGQKVEFLVSFYNNEISEKSEIFDDQFSVERPDGSNFTLKIRSTKLEDSAMYFCASDDGNTEAFFGQGTRLTVV.

The chain carries TRBV20-1 and TRBJ2-3; 10 positions agree with TRBD1. In germline, CDR1 is DFQATT, CDR2 SNEGSKA (reference sequence). J gave up 2 bases and V 5 bases, and 16 bases lay outside the gene matches. This CDR3 contains 18 residues. The CDR3 DNA follows: TGCAGTGCTGTAGGACCTCCGGGACAGGGGTCCGCCACAGATACGCAGTATTTT. Translated, it gives CSAVGPPGQGSATDTQYF.

The sample holds one count of this clonotype. The chain combines TRBV24-1 with TRBJ2-5, with D possibly TRBD2 on 6 matching bases. V lost 6 bases and J lost 4, with 11 bases in between. There are 13 residues in the CDR3. The germline V gene encodes CDR1 KGHDR and CDR2 SFDVKD. The CDR3 DNA is TGTGCCACCAGTCAACCGGGAGTAGAGACCCAGTACTTC. It yields the protein CATSQPGVETQYF.

This chain joins TRBV20-1 and TRBJ2-2; 8 positions agree with TRBD2. This CDR3 has 16 residues. With V trimmed by 0 bases and J by 7 bases, 10 bases remained unmatched. Germline V gives CDR1 DFQATT, CDR2 SNEGSKA (reference sequence). CDR3 coding DNA: TGCAGTGCTAGAGATATTCTGGGACTAGTGGGCGGGGAGCTGTTTTTT. Translating gives CSARDILGLVGGELFF.

The rearrangement joins TRBV7-9 to TRBJ1-2; a possible D gene is TRBD1 (5 bases). CDR1 and CDR2 (germline): SEHNR, FQNEAQ (reference sequence). The CDR3 is 13 residues long. Trimming cost V 3 bases and J 2 bases, with 7 bases left between them. Here the CDR3 DNA reads TGTGCCAGCAGCTTGGGGCACAACTATGGCTACACCTTC. This codes for CASSLGHNYGYTF.

The rearrangement links TRBV6-2 or TRBV6-3 to TRBJ2-1; 7 nucleotides align to TRBD1. V was clipped by 6 bases and J by 8 bases; unmatched bases: 13. The CDR3 totals 15 residues. Germline V gene data show CDR1 as MNHEY and CDR2 as SVGEGT. The CDR3: CASRRGGNTGDEQFF. Here the CDR3 DNA reads TGTGCCAGCAGACGGGGCGGTAATACAGGGGATGAGCAGTTCTTC.

The chain joins TRBV20-1 to TRBJ1-1; D unclear. V was clipped by 1 base and J by 4 bases, with 13 bases between them. This CDR3 comprises 14 residues. Germline CDR1 is DFQATT and CDR2 is SNEGSKA (reference sequence). The CDR3 here is CSARAGVVGTEAFF. CDR3 DNA sequence: TGCAGTGCTAGAGCGGGAGTCGTTGGCACTGAAGCTTTCTTT.

The chain carries TRBV24-1 and TRBJ2-5; a possible D gene is TRBD1 (6 bases). Trimming stripped 6 bases from V and 4 bases from J, with 17 bases between. Germline CDR1 KGHDR, CDR2 SFDVKD. The CDR3 has 15 amino acids. CDR3 amino acids: CATSTSTGPGETQYF. For the CDR3, the DNA is TGTGCCACCAGTACAAGCACAGGGCCGGGAGAGACCCAGTACTTC.

V usage is TRBV6-2 or TRBV6-3 and J usage is TRBJ1-5; the D gene is possibly TRBD1 (5 bases). The V gene lost 6 bases and the J gene lost 5 bases, with 20 bases spanning the gap. CDR1 is MNHEY and CDR2 is SVGEGT in the germline V gene. The length of the CDR3 is 16 residues. Written as DNA, the CDR3 is TGTGCCAGCAGCCCCAGTAGGGGCGCTATCTATCAGCCCCAGCATTTT. Its protein is CASSPSRGAIYQPQHF.

The chain recombines TRBV25-1 with TRBJ2-7, with unresolved D. Germline lookup yields CDR1 MGHDK and CDR2 SYGVNS. V lost 4 bases and J lost 4, with 5 bases in between. The CDR3 has 11 amino acids. The DNA for the CDR3 is TGTGCCAGCAGTGCGGGTTACGAGCAGTACTTC. Residues: CASSAGYEQYF.